These T cell receptor beta chains were read from a single sample in a study of blood T cell repertoires in COVID-19. Libraries were prepared by immunoSEQ multiplex PCR; TCRdb keeps only in-frame clonotypes and omits some of them. The table lists about 180,000 clones, approximately 80% of them singletons. Material: PBMCs or T cells enriched from blood (not recorded which). The receptors were sampled from a man aged 55-75 years who had been exposed to COVID-19. CDR3s include the opening cysteine and the closing phenylalanine or tryptophan. A D gene is named only where the DNA matches it firmly. Size tells how often a clone was seen (once, few, many) or the class of an expanded clone, and some rows leave it out.

V gene: TRBV9; clone size: few; J gene: TRBJ1-2; D gene: NA; CDR3 DNA: TGTGCCAGCAGCGTAGCTATGGGAGGTTATGGCTACACCTTC; CDR3 protein: CASSVAMGGYGYTF
V gene: TRBV2; clone size: NA; J gene: TRBJ1-5; D gene: NA; CDR3 DNA: TGTGCCAGCAGTGAAAAGGCGGCTAGCAATCAGCCCCAGCATTTT; CDR3 protein: CASSEKAASNQPQHF
V gene: TRBV28; clone size: NA; J gene: TRBJ2-7; D gene: TRBD1; CDR3 DNA: TGTGCCAGCAGCCTCCGGGGAGGACAGGGTCGCTACGAGCAGTACTTC; CDR3 protein: CASSLRGGQGRYEQYF
V gene: TRBV5-1; clone size: NA; J gene: TRBJ1-1; D gene: NA; CDR3 DNA: TGCGCCAGCAGCGCCTCGGGGGGGGCGCCCACTGAAGCTTTCTTT; CDR3 protein: CASSASGGAPTEAFF
V gene: TRBV7-2; clone size: NA; J gene: TRBJ2-3; D gene: TRBD2; CDR3 DNA: TGTGCCAGCAGCTTAAGGGAGGGAGATACGCAGTATTTT; CDR3 protein: CASSLREGDTQYF
V gene: TRBV6-5; clone size: NA; J gene: TRBJ1-3; D gene: NA; CDR3 DNA: TGTGCCACCGGGGGGACCCGATCTGGAAACACCATATATTTT; CDR3 protein: CATGGTRSGNTIYF
V gene: TRBV28; clone size: NA; J gene: TRBJ1-5; D gene: NA; CDR3 DNA: TGTGCCAGCCACGGACAGCACAATCAGCCCCAGCATTTT; CDR3 protein: CASHGQHNQPQHF
V gene: TRBV28; clone size: once; J gene: TRBJ1-5; D gene: NA; CDR3 DNA: TGTGCCAGCAGGCAGGGTTATCAGCCCCAGCATTTT; CDR3 protein: CASRQGYQPQHF
V gene: TRBV27; clone size: once; J gene: TRBJ2-1; D gene: TRBD2; CDR3 DNA: TGTGCCAGCAAGGGGCTAGCGGGGGTGGATGAGCAGTTCTTC; CDR3 protein: CASKGLAGVDEQFF
V gene: TRBV3-1/TRBV3-2; clone size: NA; J gene: TRBJ2-7; D gene: NA; CDR3 DNA: TGTGCCAGCAGCCAAGGAGGCGGGTTTTCCTACGAGCAGTACTTC; CDR3 protein: CASSQGGGFSYEQYF
V gene: TRBV2; clone size: NA; J gene: TRBJ1-4; D gene: TRBD1; CDR3 DNA: TGTGCCAGCAGTGACCCAGGGGGCTCTAATGAAAAACTGTTTTTT; CDR3 protein: CASSDPGGSNEKLFF
V gene: TRBV9; clone size: few; J gene: TRBJ1-4; D gene: TRBD1; CDR3 DNA: TGTGCCAGCAGCGCTGGGACAGCGGATGAAAAACTGTTTTTT; CDR3 protein: CASSAGTADEKLFF
V gene: TRBV7-2; clone size: NA; J gene: TRBJ1-1; D gene: NA; CDR3 DNA: TGTGCCAGCAGTAGGGGCAGCATGAACACTGAAGCTTTCTTT; CDR3 protein: CASSRGSMNTEAFF
V gene: TRBV27; clone size: NA; J gene: TRBJ1-3; D gene: NA; CDR3 DNA: TGTGCCAGCAGCTTTCGCTCTGGAAACACCATATATTTT; CDR3 protein: CASSFRSGNTIYF
V gene: TRBV19; clone size: NA; J gene: TRBJ1-2; D gene: TRBD1; CDR3 DNA: TGTGCCAGTAGTGGGACAGGGGCCTATGGCTACACCTTC; CDR3 protein: CASSGTGAYGYTF
V gene: TRBV4-1; clone size: NA; J gene: TRBJ2-5; D gene: NA; CDR3 DNA: TGCGCCAGCAGCTTTCTAGCGAGCCCAGGTACCCAGTACTTC; CDR3 protein: CASSFLASPGTQYF
V gene: TRBV27; clone size: NA; J gene: TRBJ1-5; D gene: NA; CDR3 DNA: TGTGCCACTGGGGGGGAGGCGAGCAATCAGCCCCAGCATTTT; CDR3 protein: CATGGEASNQPQHF
V gene: TRBV7-3; clone size: once; J gene: TRBJ2-3; D gene: TRBD2; CDR3 DNA: TGTGCCAGCAGCTTTCGGGCGGGAGGGCCATCAGATACGCAGTATTTT; CDR3 protein: CASSFRAGGPSDTQYF
V gene: TRBV6-6; clone size: NA; J gene: TRBJ2-1; D gene: NA; CDR3 DNA: TGTGCCAGCGCCACCCAGGGATACAATGAGCAGTTCTTC; CDR3 protein: CASATQGYNEQFF
V gene: TRBV24-1; clone size: NA; J gene: TRBJ2-2; D gene: TRBD1; CDR3 DNA: TGTGCCACCAGCCTCGGGACAGGGAACACCGGGGAGCTGTTTTTT; CDR3 protein: CATSLGTGNTGELFF
V gene: TRBV15; clone size: NA; J gene: TRBJ1-1; D gene: NA; CDR3 DNA: TGTGCCACCAGCAGAGATACACAGAAGAACACTGAAGCTTTCTTT; CDR3 protein: CATSRDTQKNTEAFF
V gene: TRBV12-3/TRBV12-4; clone size: NA; J gene: TRBJ1-6; D gene: NA; CDR3 DNA: TGTGCCAGCAGTACTCGGACTGGCGCGAGTCTCCACTTT; CDR3 protein: CASSTRTGASLHF
V gene: TRBV6-5; clone size: NA; J gene: TRBJ2-5; D gene: NA; CDR3 DNA: TGTGCCAGCAGTTCTGCGGGATGGGAGACCCAGTACTTC; CDR3 protein: CASSSAGWETQYF
V gene: TRBV6-4; clone size: once; J gene: TRBJ1-2; D gene: NA; CDR3 DNA: TGTGCCAGCAGCGAGGGGGGGGCCGGTAACTATGGCTACACCTTC; CDR3 protein: CASSEGGAGNYGYTF
V gene: TRBV6-4; clone size: NA; J gene: TRBJ2-2; D gene: TRBD1; CDR3 DNA: TGTGCCAGCAGTGGGGGGACAGTCGAGGCGAACACCGGGGAGCTGTTTTTT; CDR3 protein: CASSGGTVEANTGELFF
V gene: TRBV6-2/TRBV6-3; clone size: NA; J gene: TRBJ2-3; D gene: NA; CDR3 DNA: TGTGCCAGCAGTTACCCACGGGATACGCAGTATTTT; CDR3 protein: CASSYPRDTQYF
V gene: TRBV7-2; clone size: NA; J gene: TRBJ2-1; D gene: NA; CDR3 DNA: TGTGCCAGCAGCTCAACCTACAATGAGCAGTTCTTC; CDR3 protein: CASSSTYNEQFF
V gene: TRBV11-1; clone size: NA; J gene: TRBJ2-2; D gene: TRBD1; CDR3 DNA: TGTGCCAGCAGCCGGGACAGGGGGCGCGGCACCGGGGAGCTGTTTTTT; CDR3 protein: CASSRDRGRGTGELFF
V gene: TRBV7-9; clone size: once; J gene: TRBJ1-6; D gene: NA; CDR3 DNA: TGTGCCAGCAGCTTAGAAACAGGGAGTAATTCACCCCTCCACTTT; CDR3 protein: CASSLETGSNSPLHF
V gene: TRBV28; clone size: once; J gene: TRBJ1-4; D gene: NA; CDR3 DNA: TGTGCCAGCAGTTTTAGCGGGGGCGCAACTAATGAAAAACTGTTTTTT; CDR3 protein: CASSFSGGATNEKLFF
V gene: TRBV27; clone size: NA; J gene: TRBJ1-2; D gene: TRBD1; CDR3 DNA: TGTGCCAGCAGTTTAACAGGGGGCGGATATGGCTACACCTTC; CDR3 protein: CASSLTGGGYGYTF
V gene: TRBV7-9; clone size: NA; J gene: TRBJ2-1; D gene: TRBD2; CDR3 DNA: TGTGCCAGCAGCTCCTCCTTTAGCGGGAACTCCTACAATGAGCAGTTCTTC; CDR3 protein: CASSSSFSGNSYNEQFF
V gene: TRBV10-1; clone size: NA; J gene: TRBJ2-1; D gene: NA; CDR3 DNA: TGCGCCAGCAGTCCTACAGGATTCTCCTACAATGAGCAGTTCTTC; CDR3 protein: CASSPTGFSYNEQFF
V gene: TRBV10-3; clone size: NA; J gene: TRBJ2-2; D gene: TRBD1; CDR3 DNA: TGTGCCATCAGTGAGTTGGACAGGACCGGGGAGCTGTTTTTT; CDR3 protein: CAISELDRTGELFF
V gene: TRBV11-3; clone size: NA; J gene: TRBJ1-5; D gene: TRBD1; CDR3 DNA: TGTGCCAGCAGGTTCGACAGGGCCTATCAGCCCCAGCATTTT; CDR3 protein: CASRFDRAYQPQHF
V gene: TRBV5-1; clone size: few; J gene: TRBJ1-3; D gene: TRBD1; CDR3 DNA: TGCGCCAGCAGCTTACTCCCCACAGGGGACGCTGGAAACACCATATATTTT; CDR3 protein: CASSLLPTGDAGNTIYF
V gene: TRBV10-3; clone size: NA; J gene: TRBJ2-2; D gene: TRBD2; CDR3 DNA: TGTGCCATCAGTGAGAGGCTAGCGGGAAGCACCGGGGAGCTGTTTTTT; CDR3 protein: CAISERLAGSTGELFF
V gene: TRBV30; clone size: NA; J gene: TRBJ2-5; D gene: NA; CDR3 DNA: TGTGCCTGGAGTGTACGATGGGGACTCCAAGAGACCCAGTACTTC; CDR3 protein: CAWSVRWGLQETQYF
V gene: TRBV18; clone size: NA; J gene: TRBJ2-5; D gene: NA; CDR3 DNA: TGTGCCAGCTCACCCACAAGCCCTGGTAGAGGAGAGACCCAGTACTTC; CDR3 protein: CASSPTSPGRGETQYF
V gene: TRBV29-1; clone size: NA; J gene: TRBJ2-5; D gene: NA; CDR3 DNA: TGCAGCGTTGGCCGAGCGATCCAAGAGACCCAGTACTTC; CDR3 protein: CSVGRAIQETQYF
V gene: TRBV5-6; clone size: NA; J gene: TRBJ2-7; D gene: NA; CDR3 DNA: TGTGCCAGCAGCCCAGGGACTCAGTACGAGCAGTACTTC; CDR3 protein: CASSPGTQYEQYF
V gene: TRBV5-1; clone size: once; J gene: TRBJ2-7; D gene: NA; CDR3 DNA: TGCGCCAGTCTATACGAGCAGTACTTC; CDR3 protein: CASLYEQYF
V gene: TRBV18; clone size: NA; J gene: TRBJ2-7; D gene: TRBD2; CDR3 DNA: TGTGCCAGCTCACCTACTAGCGGGTTACTCTACGAGCAGTACTTC; CDR3 protein: CASSPTSGLLYEQYF
V gene: TRBV7-3; clone size: NA; J gene: TRBJ2-2; D gene: NA; CDR3 DNA: TGTGCCAGCAGCTTAATGCAGACCGGGGAGCTGTTTTTT; CDR3 protein: CASSLMQTGELFF
V gene: TRBV28; clone size: NA; J gene: TRBJ2-3; D gene: TRBD2; CDR3 DNA: TGTGCCAGCAGTACTGGAGCTAGCGGGAAGGTGGATACGCAGTATTTT; CDR3 protein: CASSTGASGKVDTQYF